A single sample gave rise to the 19 T cell receptor beta chains below, sequenced in a study of siplizumab effects on memory and regulatory T cells. No antigen has been identified for these receptors. The mixed lymphocyte reaction cells were cocultured at 37°C for under 7 days. The table came from immunoSEQ multiplex PCR; TCRdb's copy has only in-frame clones and leaves some out. The sample lists more than 6,500 clones; just over 35% were seen once. Sequencing used CFSE-low (dividing) CD8+ T cells sorted from an allogeneic mixed lymphocyte reaction. These receptors were obtained from a human donor in good health; the cells came from an allogeneic mixed lymphocyte reaction.

By frequency in the sample, this clone is medium-sized. The chain carries TRBV5-4 and TRBJ1-1; unclear D gene. Germline assignment: CDR1 SGHNT and CDR2 YYREEE (reference sequence). The CDR3 totals 13 residues. Trimming left V 3 bases short and J 5 bases short, with 11 bases between. This CDR3 is CASSWTVGTEAFF. DNA of the CDR3: TGTGCCAGCAGCTGGACGGTAGGGACTGAAGCTTTCTTT.

This rearrangement joins TRBV7-2 to TRBJ2-2; the D gene is possibly TRBD1 (6 bases). Germline V gene data show CDR1 as SGHTA and CDR2 as FQGNSA. Trimming left V 8 bases short and J 2 bases short, with 18 bases between. The CDR3 spans 16 residues. DNA for the CDR3: TGTGCCAGCCACAAGGTCGGACAGACTAACACCGGGGAGCTGTTTTTT. This sequence encodes CASHKVGQTNTGELFF.

This rearrangement joins TRBV7-3 to TRBJ2-7; the D gene is possibly TRBD2 (6 bases). The CDR3 loop spans 12 amino acids. Between the trimmed V and J ends, which lost 10 bases and 6 bases, there was a span of 16 bases. In germline, CDR1 is SGHTA, CDR2 FQGTGA. The CDR3 nucleotides are TGTGCCACCAACTTGGGGGGTAGCGAGCAGTACTTC. It yields the protein CATNLGGSEQYF.

This chain uses TRBV6-1 with TRBJ1-1; D perhaps matches TRBD1 (5 bases). CDR3 length equals 12 residues. V was clipped by 5 bases and J by 7 bases, with 11 bases between them. CDR1 and CDR2 (germline): MNHNS, SASEGT. The chain's CDR3 is CASSPGLLEAFF. The CDR3 DNA follows: TGTGCCAGCAGTCCAGGGTTGCTTGAAGCTTTCTTT.

The chain recombines TRBV28 with TRBJ2-1; a weak D match, TRBD1 (6 bases). Trimming removed 6 bases from V and 0 bases from J, with 15 bases in between. The CDR3 is 16 residues long. Germline CDR1 MDHEN, CDR2 SYDVKM. This chain's CDR3 is CASRRGSPDSYNEQFF. The DNA for the CDR3 is TGTGCCAGCAGGAGGGGGTCTCCTGACTCCTACAATGAGCAGTTCTTC.

The chain uses TRBV27 and TRBJ2-1; D possibly corresponds to TRBD2 (5 bases). This CDR3 spans 15 amino acids. Germline loops: CDR1 MNHEY, CDR2 SMNVEV (reference sequence). V was trimmed by 3 bases and J by 6 bases, leaving 15 bases between them. CDR3 in amino acids: CASSFIPLARNEQFF. The CDR3, as DNA: TGTGCCAGCAGTTTTATCCCCCTAGCCCGCAATGAGCAGTTCTTC.

Sample share makes this clone medium-sized. J is TRBJ1-2 and V is TRBV29-1, with 7 bases that match TRBD1. Germline lookup yields CDR1 SQVTM and CDR2 ANQGSEA. The CDR3 consists of 12 residues. The J segment lost 6 bases and the V segment lost 7 bases, leaving 8 bases of the junction unmatched. In nucleotides, the CDR3 is TGCAGCGGAGTGGGGACAGCAAATGGCTACACCTTC. This sequence encodes CSGVGTANGYTF. Full variable domain (rest looked up from reference TRBV29-1 and TRBJ1-2): SAVISQKPSRDICQRGTSLTIQCQVDSQVTMMFWYRQQPGQSLTLIATANQGSEATYESGFVIDKFPISRPNLTFSTLTVSNMSPEDSSIYLCSGVGTANGYTFGSGTRLTVV.

The chain recombines TRBV6-6 with TRBJ1-4; D possibly corresponds to TRBD1 (5 bases). The germline gives CDR1 MNHNY, CDR2 SVGAGI (reference sequence). V shed 2 bases and J shed 8 bases, with 12 bases lying between them. The CDR3 loop spans 14 amino acids. The CDR3 nucleotides are TGTGCCAGCAGTTACGGGGGACTGCGGGAAAAACTGTTTTTT. This translates into CASSYGGLREKLFF.

The rearrangement uses TRBV30 and TRBJ2-7, with 8 bases identical to TRBD1. The CDR3 sequence is 13 residues long. Germline CDR1 is GTSNPN and CDR2 is SVGIG (reference sequence). The J segment lost 4 bases and the V segment lost 2 bases, leaving 4 bases of the junction unmatched. DNA for the CDR3: TGTGCCTGGAGTTTCGGGACAGGATACGAGCAGTACTTC. Translation: CAWSFGTGYEQYF. Full variable domain (remainder filled in from reference TRBV30 and TRBJ2-7): SQTIHQWPATLVQPVGSPLSLECTVEGTSNPNLYWYRQAAGRGLQLLFYSVGIGQISSEVPQNLSASRPQDRQFILSSKKLLLSDSGFYLCAWSFGTGYEQYFGPGTRLTVT.

The rearrangement links TRBV6-5 to TRBJ2-5; D gene uncertain. Judging by the DNA end, TRBJ2-7 fits better; the J call may be wrong. The CDR3 loop spans 13 amino acids. Looked up from germline, CDR1 is MNHEY and CDR2 is SVGAGI. The CDR3 DNA is TGTGCCAGCAGTTACTCCCCTAGCTACGAGCAGTACTTC. Protein product: CASSYSPSYEQYF.

The rearrangement joins TRBV6-6 to TRBJ2-3; 15 nucleotides match TRBD2. The CDR3 contains 15 residues. CDR1 and CDR2 from the germline V gene are MNHNY and SVGAGI (reference sequence). The ends lost 6 bases at V and 4 bases at J; junction bases unmatched: 2. CDR3 in amino acids: CASSRTSGRADTQYF. The DNA of the CDR3 is TGTGCCAGCAGCCGGACTAGCGGGAGGGCAGATACGCAGTATTTT.

The chain carries TRBV7-6 and TRBJ2-1, with unresolved D. V lost 1 base and J lost 5, with 3 bases in between. CDR1 and CDR2 from the germline V gene are SGHVS and FNYEAQ. The CDR3 runs 12 residues. CDR3 bases: TGTGCCAGCAGCTTAGTTGACAATGAGCAGTTCTTC. Its protein is CASSLVDNEQFF.

V is TRBV5-8 and J is TRBJ2-7; 10 nucleotides match TRBD2. This CDR3 has 15 residues. Per the germline V gene, CDR1 is SGHTS and CDR2 is YDEGEE. V lost 0 bases, J lost 7 bases, and 7 bases stayed unmatched. CDR3 sequence (DNA): TGTGCCAGCAGCTTGGACCTAGCGGGAGTGGATGAGCAGTACTTC. Its translation is CASSLDLAGVDEQYF.

By share of the sample, this clone is medium-sized. The chain links TRBV5-5 to TRBJ2-7, with 7 bases identical to TRBD1. Unmatched junction bases numbered 9, after V lost 9 bases and J lost 3 bases. Per germline, CDR1 SGHKS and CDR2 YYEKEE (reference sequence). The CDR3 spans 13 residues. CDR3 amino acids: CATTRGQSYEQYF. The CDR3 DNA sequence: TGTGCCACCACCCGGGGACAGAGCTACGAGCAGTACTTC.

The gene calls are TRBV27 and TRBJ2-1; no firm D call. V lost 3 bases to trimming and J lost 6 bases, with 6 bases between them. The CDR3 spans 12 residues. Germline V lookup: CDR1 MNHEY, CDR2 SMNVEV (reference sequence). For the CDR3, the DNA is TGTGCCAGCAGTTTTGTGGGCAATGAGCAGTTCTTC. Encoded protein: CASSFVGNEQFF.

The sample holds one count of this clone. The V call is TRBV27, the J call TRBJ2-1; weak D call: TRBD2 (5 bases). Germline loops: CDR1 MNHEY, CDR2 SMNVEV (reference sequence). With 6 bases removed from V and 0 bases from J, the gap between germline ends came to 15 bases. This CDR3 comprises 16 residues. This chain's CDR3 is CASSRVGKHSYNEQFF. The CDR3 nucleotides read TGTGCCAGCAGCCGCGTCGGGAAACACTCCTACAATGAGCAGTTCTTC.

V and J are TRBV6-5 and TRBJ2-5; D is uncertain. The length of the CDR3 is 13 residues. Germline V gene sequence: CDR1 MNHEY, CDR2 SVGAGI. V was pared by 0 bases and J by 3 bases, with 5 bases between. The CDR3 nucleotides read TGTGCCAGCAGTTACTCGGCAGAAGAGACCCAGTACTTC. It translates to CASSYSAEETQYF.

J is TRBJ2-7 and V is TRBV28; D might be TRBD1 (5 bases). The CDR3 sequence is 13 residues long. Trimming left V 3 bases short and J 4 bases short, with 10 bases between. Germline CDR1 and CDR2: MDHEN and SYDVKM. The CDR3 region is CASSFHQGYEQYF. The CDR3 DNA sequence: TGTGCCAGCAGTTTTCACCAGGGATACGAGCAGTACTTC. Full variable domain (missing parts from reference TRBV28 and TRBJ2-7): DVKVTQSSRYLVKRTGEKVFLECVQDMDHENMFWYRQDPGLGLRLIYFSYDVKMKEKGDIPEGYSVSREKKERFSLILESASTNQTSMYLCASSFHQGYEQYFGPGTRLTVT.

The J gene is TRBJ1-1, the V gene TRBV18; D unclear. Germline CDR1 and CDR2: KGHSH and LQKENI. The CDR3 is 13 amino acids. The V end was cut by 0 bases, the J end by 8 bases, with 10 bases between. The CDR3 coding sequence is TGTGCCAGCTCACCACCGATGAGGAGGGAAGCTTTCTTT. It is translated as CASSPPMRREAFF.